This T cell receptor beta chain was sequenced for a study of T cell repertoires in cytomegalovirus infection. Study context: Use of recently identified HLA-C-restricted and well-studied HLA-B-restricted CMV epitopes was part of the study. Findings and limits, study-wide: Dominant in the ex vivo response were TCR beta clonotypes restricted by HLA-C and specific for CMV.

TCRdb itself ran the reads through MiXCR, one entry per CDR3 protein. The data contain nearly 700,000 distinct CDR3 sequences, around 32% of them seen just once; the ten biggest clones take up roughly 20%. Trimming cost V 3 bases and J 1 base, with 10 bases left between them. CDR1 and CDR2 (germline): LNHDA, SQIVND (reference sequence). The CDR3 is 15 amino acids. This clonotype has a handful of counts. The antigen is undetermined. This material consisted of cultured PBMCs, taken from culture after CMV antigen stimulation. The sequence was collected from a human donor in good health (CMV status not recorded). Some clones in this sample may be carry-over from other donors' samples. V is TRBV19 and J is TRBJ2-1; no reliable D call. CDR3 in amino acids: CASSMGIGSYNEQFF. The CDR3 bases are TGTGCCAGTAGTATGGGGATCGGTTCCTACAATGAGCAGTTCTTC.